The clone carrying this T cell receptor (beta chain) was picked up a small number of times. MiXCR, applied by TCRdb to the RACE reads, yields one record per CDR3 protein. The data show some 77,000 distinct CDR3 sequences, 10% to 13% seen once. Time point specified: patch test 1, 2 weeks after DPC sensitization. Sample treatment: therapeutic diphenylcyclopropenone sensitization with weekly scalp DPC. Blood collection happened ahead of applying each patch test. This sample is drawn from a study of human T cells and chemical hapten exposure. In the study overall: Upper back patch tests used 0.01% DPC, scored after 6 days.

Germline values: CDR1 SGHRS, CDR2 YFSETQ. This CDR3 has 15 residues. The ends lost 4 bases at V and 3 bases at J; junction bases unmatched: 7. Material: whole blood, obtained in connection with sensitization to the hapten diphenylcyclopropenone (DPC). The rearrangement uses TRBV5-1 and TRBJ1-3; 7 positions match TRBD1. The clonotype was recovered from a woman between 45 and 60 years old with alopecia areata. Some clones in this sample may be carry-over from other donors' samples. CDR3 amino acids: CASSPSTGSGNTIYF. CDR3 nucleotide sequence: TGCGCCAGCAGCCCTTCGACAGGGAGTGGAAACACCATATATTTT. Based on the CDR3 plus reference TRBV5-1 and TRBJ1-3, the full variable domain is KAGVTQTPRYLIKTRGQQVTLSCSPISGHRSVSWYQQTPGQGLQFLFEYFSETQRNKGNFPGRFSGRQFSNSRSEMNVSTLELGDSALYLCASSPSTGSGNTIYFGEGSWLTVV.